This paragraph reports one T cell receptor beta chain. Its antigen remains undetermined. No clone much larger than this one lies a single base away; base qualities are absent. TCR beta VDJ combination and CDR3 sequence profiling used genomic DNA as the template. An Illumina HiSeq 2000 was used for TCR repertoire sequencing. Per the original workflow: TRBV/TRBJ rearrangement plots, CDR3 size and DJ length profiles, and Simpson's diversity index were used to evaluate the repertoires. Whichever DNA sequence was most abundant in the deep sequencing data was defined as the immunodominant clone. CDR3 amino acid sequences were screened for sharing across subjects and were compared with published repertoires and the VDJdb database. The public reads were reanalyzed by TCRdb: fastp trimming at Q25, MiXCR alignment, in-frame beta chains only. Here each entry gathers all rows of one CDR3 protein and keeps the most common genes and DNA. The V and J calls here are based on TCRdb, not the publication. Present in this sample are 150,000 to 200,000 distinct CDR3 sequences, around half of which were seen just once. Of the sample, around 1% falls within the top ten clones.

From its cysteine to its phenylalanine, the CDR3 spans 15 amino acids. Only the CDR3 portion is preserved as DNA: 45 bases, with reading frame beginning at the first base. Per the germline V gene, SQVTM is the CDR1 and ANQGSEA is the CDR2. V is cut by 6 bases and J by 3 bases, and the space between the germline ends is 20 bases. This entry belongs to a study of CD8+CD57+ T cells in acquired aplastic anemia (dated by TCRdb to the late 2010s). With respect to the entire study: Extracted DNA from sorted CD4+ and CD8+ cells averaged 3.2 ug, ranging from roughly 0.17 to 30 ug. CD8+CD57+ expansion was defined as a frequency above the mean frequency observed in healthy subjects.

Here is what the overall study found, with its caveats: No significant difference in CD8+ Simpson's diversity was found between patients and healthy controls (P=0.060). Some 27 CD8+ CDR3 sequences were found in both patients and controls but appeared to be highly expressed in patients and within the immunodominant clones of the patients.

Flow cytometry had shown CD8+CD57+ cell expansion in the patients selected for sequencing. All patients had severe acquired aplastic anemia diagnosed by International Study of Aplastic Anemia and Agranulocytosis and Camitta criteria. No patient had received any therapy when blood was sampled. In this study, sorted CD4+ and CD8+ T cells from the blood of healthy subjects and of severe aplastic anemia patients had their TCR repertoires deep-sequenced. In the USA, patient enrollment took place under clinicaltrials.gov protocols 00001620, 01623167, 00001397, 00071045, 00081523 and 00961064. Ficoll-Paque density gradient centrifugation was used to isolate peripheral blood mononuclear cells. Before DNA was extracted, CD4+ and CD8+ T cells were sorted using either FACS or magnetic beads.

The receptor was isolated from a human donor with aplastic anemia. The source material was sorted CD4+, CD8+, or CD8+CD57+ T cells (not recorded which) from PBMCs. The sequence is built from TRBV29-1 and TRBJ1-2; the D region possibly corresponds to TRBD1 (6 bases align). This receptor carries the CDR3 CSVTKTGILDYGYTF. Read as DNA, the sequence is TGCAGCGTCACAAAAACAGGGATTCTGGACTATGGCTACACCTTC.